This T cell receptor (beta chain) was sequenced in a study of beta chain features in type 1 diabetes. Study as a whole: Investigators examined some 110,000,000 sorted cells across all samples. Findings of the study overall: People with Type 1 diabetes carried modestly yet significantly shorter TCRB CDR3s in all four CD4+ subsets. TCRB repertoires of naive, central memory and Treg cells appeared more similar among patients than among healthy donors. A potential influence of HLA type upon TCRB rearrangement remained unresolved herein.

V lost 0 bases and J lost 4; bases outside the gene matches: 7. The CDR3 length is 15 residues. Germline values: CDR1 SGDLS, CDR2 YYNGEE. Investigators reverse transcribed all isolated RNA, so they sequenced expressed TCRB transcripts. Measured with immunoSEQ multiplex PCR; TCRdb has only the in-frame clones, and not every one. The table lists about 140,000 clones, about 13% of them singletons. As concerns this clone: Its antigen is unknown.

The specimen was central memory CD4+ T cells from blood. V and J are TRBV9 and TRBJ2-7; TRBD2 matches at 7 bases. The sequence derives from a man younger than 35 with type 1 diabetes. The CDR3 coding sequence is TGTGCCAGCAGCGTAGGGCTAGCGGAGTTATACGAGCAGTACTTC. This sequence encodes CASSVGLAELYEQYF.